A selection of T cell receptor beta chains follows, all from one sample in a study. TCRdb analysed the RT-PCR reads with MiXCR anew, one entry per CDR3 protein. Of approximately 720,000 distinct CDR3 sequences in the sample, 14% were seen once. Sequenced input: memory CD4+ T cells from blood. The origin of the receptors is a female donor in good health, serving as a healthy control. Both conserved end residues are part of each CDR3. The D gene is left open where the match is weak. Only part of the rows carry a size: once, few, many, or a class if the clone is expanded.

j_call v_call clone_size d_call cdr3_aa cdr3_nt
TRBJ1-6 TRBV12-3/TRBV12-4 few . CASSSGSGLHF TGTGCCAGCAGTTCCGGTTCTGGCCTCCACTTT
TRBJ1-1 TRBV20-1 few . CSARPTTGWTEAFF TGCAGTGCTAGACCTACAACAGGGTGGACTGAAGCTTTCTTT
TRBJ2-2 TRBV18 few . CASSPQRTAGELFF TGTGCCAGCTCACCACAACGCACCGCCGGGGAGCTGTTTTTT
TRBJ1-1 TRBV20-1 . . CSARGVGRGNPNTEAFF TGCAGTGCTAGAGGGGTCGGCAGGGGAAACCCCAACACTGAAGCTTTCTTT
TRBJ2-3 TRBV7-2 few TRBD2 CASSQRTSGVTDTQYF TGTGCCAGCAGCCAGAGGACTAGCGGGGTCACAGATACGCAGTATTTT
TRBJ2-7 TRBV29-1 many TRBD1 CSVGKDRLMDEQYF TGCAGCGTTGGTAAGGACAGGCTTATGGACGAGCAGTACTTC
TRBJ1-5 TRBV20-1 . TRBD1 CSARDRVFGTAFNQPQHF TGCAGTGCTAGAGACCGAGTTTTTGGGACAGCCTTCAATCAGCCCCAGCATTTT
TRBJ1-6 TRBV12-3/TRBV12-4 few . CASSPGSGYNSPLHF TGTGCCAGCAGCCCCGGGTCGGGTTATAATTCACCCCTCCACTTT
TRBJ2-3 TRBV5-1 . . CASSLVSGEEADTQYF TGCGCCAGCAGCTTGGTTAGCGGAGAGGAAGCAGATACGCAGTATTTT
TRBJ2-7 TRBV5-1 . TRBD2 CASSLGASGKADEQYF TGCGCCAGCAGCTTAGGGGCTAGCGGGAAGGCTGACGAGCAGTACTTC
TRBJ1-2 TRBV28 few . CASTQRRGLTNYGYTF TGTGCCAGCACCCAAAGGCGGGGCCTCACTAACTATGGCTACACCTTC
TRBJ2-7 TRBV6-2/TRBV6-3 . . CASSYRESYEQYF TGTGCCAGCAGTTACCGGGAGAGCTACGAGCAGTACTTC
TRBJ2-1 TRBV5-1 . TRBD2 CASGREVNNEQFF TGCGCCAGCGGGAGGGAGGTAAACAATGAGCAGTTCTTC
TRBJ2-4 TRBV5-1 many TRBD1 CASSLGTGTGDIQYF TGCGCCAGCAGCTTGGGGACCGGGACAGGGGACATTCAGTACTTC
TRBJ1-2 TRBV7-9 . TRBD1 CASSLAGGTGEYGYTF TGTGCCAGCAGCTTAGCGGGGGGGACAGGGGAGTATGGCTACACCTTC
TRBJ2-3 TRBV6-5 many . CASSLRTITDTQYF TGTGCCAGCAGCCTGAGGACTATCACAGATACGCAGTATTTT
TRBJ2-1 TRBV28 . TRBD2 CASSAYGRAYNEQFF TGTGCCAGCAGTGCATACGGGAGGGCCTACAATGAGCAGTTCTTC
TRBJ2-3 TRBV3-1 few . CASSQNSVSTRGDTQYF TGTGCCAGCAGCCAAAACTCTGTCTCCACCCGGGGAGATACGCAGTATTTT
TRBJ2-7 TRBV7-2 . . CASSLGVGSEQYF TGTGCCAGCAGCTTAGGGGTAGGGAGCGAGCAGTACTTC
TRBJ2-1 TRBV7-9 few TRBD2 CASSPAGVGNRNEQFF TGTGCCAGCAGCCCAGCGGGGGTGGGAAATAGGAATGAGCAGTTCTTC
TRBJ1-2 TRBV18 once TRBD1 CASSPRGTGGEGYTF TGTGCCAGCTCACCGCGCGGGACAGGGGGTGAGGGCTACACCTTC
TRBJ2-7 TRBV18 . TRBD1 CASSSRDRGFEQYF TGTGCCAGCTCATCAAGGGACAGGGGGTTCGAGCAGTACTTC
TRBJ2-5 TRBV11-3 few . CASSLAWAEEETQYF TGTGCCAGCAGCTTAGCTTGGGCCGAGGAAGAGACCCAGTACTTC
TRBJ2-7 TRBV7-2 . . CASSSQRGYYEQYF TGTGCCAGCAGCTCCCAAAGAGGCTATTACGAGCAGTACTTC
TRBJ2-1 TRBV5-1 many TRBD2 CASSSGLAGSNEQFF TGCGCCAGCAGCTCTGGACTAGCGGGAAGCAATGAGCAGTTCTTC
TRBJ1-6 TRBV7-2 few . CASSPRVRNSPLHF TGTGCCAGCAGCCCCCGGGTGAGGAATTCACCCCTCCACTTT
TRBJ2-5 TRBV24-1 . TRBD2 CATSDQPGLAGRETQYF TGTGCCACCAGTGACCAGCCGGGACTAGCGGGGAGGGAGACCCAGTACTTC
TRBJ1-1 TRBV30 few . CAWTSQIETEAFF TGTGCCTGGACCAGCCAAATAGAAACTGAAGCTTTCTTT
TRBJ2-7 TRBV6-2/TRBV6-3 few . CASTDRDDLSYEQYF TGTGCCTCAACCGACCGGGACGACTTATCCTACGAGCAGTACTTC
TRBJ2-7 TRBV6-2/TRBV6-3 . . CASSYSTGEQYF TGTGCCAGCAGTTACTCCACCGGGGAGCAGTACTTC
TRBJ1-5 TRBV19 . . CASNGGRNQPQHF TGTGCCAGTAACGGGGGACGCAATCAGCCCCAGCATTTT
TRBJ2-1 TRBV7-8 . TRBD2 CASSLVGGGSYNEQFF TGTGCCAGCAGCTTAGTGGGGGGAGGGTCCTACAATGAGCAGTTCTTC
TRBJ2-7 TRBV7-9 few . CASSLSPLAPFGYEQYF TGTGCCAGCAGCTTATCCCCCTTAGCCCCCTTCGGCTACGAGCAGTACTTC
TRBJ1-3 TRBV3-1 many . CASSQGTAGNTIYF TGTGCCAGCAGCCAGGGGACTGCCGGAAACACCATATATTTT
TRBJ2-1 TRBV24-1 few . CATRPGGEGNEQFF TGTGCCACCCGACCGGGGGGCGAGGGCAATGAGCAGTTCTTC
TRBJ1-3 TRBV29-1 many . CSVARDLYSGNTIYF TGCAGCGTTGCTCGGGACCTATACTCTGGAAACACCATATATTTT
TRBJ2-5 TRBV7-2 . TRBD1 CASSLAPGQGQHF TGTGCCAGCAGCTTAGCGCCGGGACAGGGCCAACACTTC
TRBJ2-5 TRBV29-1 many . CSVRDPQETQYF TGCAGCGTACGGGATCCCCAAGAGACCCAGTACTTC
TRBJ1-4 TRBV7-2 few . CASSLSRGANEKLFF TGTGCCAGCAGCTTAAGTAGAGGGGCTAATGAAAAACTGTTTTTT
TRBJ2-1 TRBV6-1 few . CASSDRQGQFF TGTGCCAGCAGTGACCGCCAGGGGCAGTTCTTC
TRBJ2-1 TRBV18 few . CASSLEEQFF TGTGCCAGCTCACTCGAGGAGCAGTTCTTC
TRBJ2-7 TRBV6-1 few . CASSVVSGTYPAYEQYF TGTGCCAGCAGTGTAGTTTCCGGGACGTATCCTGCCTACGAGCAGTACTTC
TRBJ2-5 TRBV5-1 many . CASSPTGIQETQYF TGCGCCAGCTCCCCGACAGGCATACAAGAGACCCAGTACTTC
TRBJ2-3 TRBV6-2/TRBV6-3 . TRBD2 CASSYLLAGRTSTDTQYF TGTGCCAGCAGTTACCTACTAGCGGGGCGGACTAGCACAGATACGCAGTATTTT
TRBJ2-1 TRBV20-1 many TRBD2 CSASGLAGPHYNEQFF TGCAGTGCTAGCGGACTAGCGGGTCCCCATTACAATGAGCAGTTCTTC
TRBJ1-5 TRBV12-5 few . CASGLVGGGNQPQHF TGTGCTAGTGGTTTGGTTGGCGGGGGCAATCAGCCCCAGCATTTT
TRBJ2-1 TRBV5-4 . . CASSLNGVSYNEQFF TGTGCCAGCAGCTTGAATGGGGTCTCCTACAATGAGCAGTTCTTC
TRBJ2-2 TRBV7-2 few TRBD2 CASSFGGLAPSWIGELFF TGTGCCAGCAGCTTCGGAGGACTAGCCCCTAGTTGGATCGGGGAGCTGTTTTTT
TRBJ1-6 TRBV7-2 many . CASSLAGAGSPLHF TGTGCCAGCAGCCTAGCGGGGGCTGGGTCACCCCTCCACTTT
TRBJ2-5 TRBV7-9 many TRBD2 CASSPLAGGDPQETQYF TGTGCCAGCAGTCCTCTAGCGGGAGGTGACCCCCAAGAGACCCAGTACTTC
TRBJ1-1 TRBV6-1 few . CASSVRSTEAFF TGTGCCAGCAGTGTGCGGAGCACTGAAGCTTTCTTT
TRBJ1-1 TRBV12-3/TRBV12-4 . . CASTPPRANPTEAFF TGTGCCAGCACCCCACCCCGGGCCAACCCTACTGAAGCTTTCTTT
TRBJ2-7 TRBV11-3 . . CASSPSGQTYEQYF TGTGCCAGCAGCCCCTCCGGGCAGACCTACGAGCAGTACTTC
TRBJ1-5 TRBV19 . TRBD1 CASREGQIGAPHQPQHF TGTGCCAGTAGAGAGGGACAGATCGGTGCTCCCCATCAGCCCCAGCATTTT
TRBJ2-7 TRBV6-2/TRBV6-3 many . CATSGYPREQYF TGTGCCACCTCCGGGTACCCTAGGGAGCAGTACTTC
TRBJ1-5 TRBV28 . TRBD1 CASTEGTANQPQHF TGTGCCAGCACCGAGGGGACAGCGAATCAGCCCCAGCATTTT
TRBJ2-3 TRBV20-1 many TRBD2 CSARDQGGRASGDTQYF TGCAGTGCTAGAGATCAGGGCGGGAGGGCCAGTGGAGATACGCAGTATTTT
TRBJ1-5 TRBV27 . . CASSLTRRQPQHF TGTGCCAGCAGCCTAACCCGCAGACAGCCCCAGCATTTT
TRBJ2-5 TRBV7-2 many . CASSPDRYQETQYF TGTGCCAGCAGCCCCGATAGGTATCAAGAGACCCAGTACTTC
TRBJ2-7 TRBV7-3 few TRBD2 CASSFTSDHEQYF TGTGCCAGCAGCTTTACTAGCGACCACGAGCAGTACTTC